The entry below describes one T cell receptor (beta chain). Its matching antigen is unknown. The sample comes from a study of CD8 T cells in Susac syndrome. Through negative isolation, CD4+ and CD8+ T cells were obtained, while TEMRA cells were enriched using FACS. Reverse transcription of about 0.45 to 1 ug RNA was carried out with random hexamers. The immunoSEQ assay covered 54 Vbeta and 13 Jbeta segments for CDR3. TCRdb itself ran the immunoSEQ multiplex PCR reads through MiXCR, one entry per CDR3 protein. In the table there are around 270,000 distinct CDR3 sequences, about 82% of which are singletons. The CDR3 has 15 residues. Trimming removed 0 bases from V and 6 bases from J, with 17 bases in between. CDR1 is GTSNPN, CDR2 SVGIG, per germline (reference sequence). Study outcomes and limitations: It was acknowledged by the study that relatively few individuals were included in its TCR sequencing and HLA analysis.

This chain uses TRBV30 with TRBJ1-2, with TRBD1 as a possible D gene (6 bases). This clonotype originated in a human donor with multiple sclerosis. The specimen sequenced was CD8+ T cells from PBMCs. In nucleotides, the CDR3 is TGTGCCTGGAGTGTAGAAGGGGGAATCTATAATGGCTACACCTTC. Protein product: CAWSVEGGIYNGYTF. Full variable domain (rest looked up from reference TRBV30 and TRBJ1-2): SQTIHQWPATLVQPVGSPLSLECTVEGTSNPNLYWYRQAAGRGLQLLFYSVGIGQISSEVPQNLSASRPQDRQFILSSKKLLLSDSGFYLCAWSVEGGIYNGYTFGSGTRLTVV.